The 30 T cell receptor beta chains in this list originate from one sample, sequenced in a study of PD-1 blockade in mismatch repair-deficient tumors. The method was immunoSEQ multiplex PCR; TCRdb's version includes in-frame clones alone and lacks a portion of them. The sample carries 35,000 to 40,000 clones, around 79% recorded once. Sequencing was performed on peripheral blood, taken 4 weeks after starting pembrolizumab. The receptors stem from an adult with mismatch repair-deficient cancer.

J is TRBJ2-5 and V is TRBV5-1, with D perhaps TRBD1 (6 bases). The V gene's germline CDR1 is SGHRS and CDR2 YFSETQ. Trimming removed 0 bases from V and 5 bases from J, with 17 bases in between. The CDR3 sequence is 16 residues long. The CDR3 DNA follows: TGCGCCAGCAGCTTGGCCGGACAGCGCCTGAGGGAGACCCAGTACTTC. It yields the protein CASSLAGQRLRETQYF.

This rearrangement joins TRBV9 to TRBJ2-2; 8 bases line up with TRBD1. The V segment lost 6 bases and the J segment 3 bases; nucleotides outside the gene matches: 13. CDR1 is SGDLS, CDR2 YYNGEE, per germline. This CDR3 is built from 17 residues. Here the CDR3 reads CASNETPGTGDTGELFF. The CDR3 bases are TGTGCCAGCAACGAAACCCCCGGGACAGGAGACACCGGGGAGCTGTTTTTT.

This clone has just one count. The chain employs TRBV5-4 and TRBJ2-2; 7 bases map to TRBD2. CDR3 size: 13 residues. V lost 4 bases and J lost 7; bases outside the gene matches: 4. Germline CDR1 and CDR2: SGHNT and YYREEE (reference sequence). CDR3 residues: CASSGGEYGELFF. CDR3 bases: TGTGCCAGCAGCGGGGGGGAGTACGGGGAGCTGTTTTTT.

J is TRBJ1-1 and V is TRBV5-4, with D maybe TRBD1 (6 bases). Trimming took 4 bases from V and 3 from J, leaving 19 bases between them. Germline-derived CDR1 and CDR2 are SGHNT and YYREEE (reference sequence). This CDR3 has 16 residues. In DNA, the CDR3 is TGTGCCAGCAGCCCGAATCCCACAGGGATGGACACTGAAGCTTTCTTT. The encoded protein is CASSPNPTGMDTEAFF.

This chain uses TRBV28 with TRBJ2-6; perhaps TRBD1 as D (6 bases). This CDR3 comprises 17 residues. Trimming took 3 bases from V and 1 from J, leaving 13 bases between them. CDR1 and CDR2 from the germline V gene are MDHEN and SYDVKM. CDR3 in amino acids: CASSFWGRESGANVLTF. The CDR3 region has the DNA TGTGCCAGCAGTTTCTGGGGGCGCGAATCTGGGGCCAACGTCCTGACTTTC.

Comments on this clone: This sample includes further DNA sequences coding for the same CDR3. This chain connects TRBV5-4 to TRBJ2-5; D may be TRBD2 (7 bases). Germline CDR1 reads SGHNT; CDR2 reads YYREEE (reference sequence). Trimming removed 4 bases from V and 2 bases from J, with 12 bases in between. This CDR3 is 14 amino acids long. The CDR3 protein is CASSPGGTQETQYF. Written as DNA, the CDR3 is TGTGCCAGCAGCCCCGGGGGGACACAAGAGACCCAGTACTTC.

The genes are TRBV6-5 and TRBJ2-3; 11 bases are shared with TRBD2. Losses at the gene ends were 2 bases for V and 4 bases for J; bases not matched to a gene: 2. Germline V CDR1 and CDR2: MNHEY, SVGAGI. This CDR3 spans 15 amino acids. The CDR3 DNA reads TGTGCCAGCAGTTACACTAGCGGGAGACCAGATACGCAGTATTTT. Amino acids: CASSYTSGRPDTQYF.

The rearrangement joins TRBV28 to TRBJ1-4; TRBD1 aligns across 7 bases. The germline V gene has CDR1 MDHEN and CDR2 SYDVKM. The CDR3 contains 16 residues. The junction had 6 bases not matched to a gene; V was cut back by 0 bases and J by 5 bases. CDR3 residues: CASSLWGTEDNEKLFF. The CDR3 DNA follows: TGTGCCAGCAGTTTATGGGGGACAGAGGACAATGAAAAACTGTTTTTT.

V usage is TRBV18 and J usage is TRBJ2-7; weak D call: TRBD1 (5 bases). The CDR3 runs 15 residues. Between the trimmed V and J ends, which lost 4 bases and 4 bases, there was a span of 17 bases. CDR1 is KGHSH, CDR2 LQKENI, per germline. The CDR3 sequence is CASSLGRVVVYEQYF. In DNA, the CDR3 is TGTGCCAGCTCACTGGGCAGGGTGGTCGTTTACGAGCAGTACTTC.

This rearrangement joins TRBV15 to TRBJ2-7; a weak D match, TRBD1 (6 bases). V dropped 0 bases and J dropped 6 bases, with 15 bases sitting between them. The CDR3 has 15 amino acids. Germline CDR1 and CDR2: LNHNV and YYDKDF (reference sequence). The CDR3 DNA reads TGTGCCACCAGCAGAGATATGAAGGGGGATCTCGAGCAGTACTTC. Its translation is CATSRDMKGDLEQYF.

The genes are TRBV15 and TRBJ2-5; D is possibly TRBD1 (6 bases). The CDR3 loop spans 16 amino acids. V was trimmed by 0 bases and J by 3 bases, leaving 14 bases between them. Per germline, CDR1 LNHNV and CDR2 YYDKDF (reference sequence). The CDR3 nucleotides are TGTGCCACCAGCAGAGAGGGACATTGGGATGAAGAGACCCAGTACTTC. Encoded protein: CATSREGHWDEETQYF.

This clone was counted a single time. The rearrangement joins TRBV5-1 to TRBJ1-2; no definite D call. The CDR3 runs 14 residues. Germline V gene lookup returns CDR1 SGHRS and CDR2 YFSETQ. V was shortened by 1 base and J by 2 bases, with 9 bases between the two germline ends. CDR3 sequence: CASSLRMANYGYTF. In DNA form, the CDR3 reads TGCGCCAGCAGCTTGAGAATGGCCAACTATGGCTACACCTTC.

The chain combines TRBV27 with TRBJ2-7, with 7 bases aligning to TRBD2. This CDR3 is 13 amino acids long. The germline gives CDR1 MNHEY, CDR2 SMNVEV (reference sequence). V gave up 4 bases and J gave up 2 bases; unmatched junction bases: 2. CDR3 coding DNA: TGTGCCAGCAGTTGGGGGGGAGCCTACGAGCAGTACTTC. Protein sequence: CASSWGGAYEQYF.

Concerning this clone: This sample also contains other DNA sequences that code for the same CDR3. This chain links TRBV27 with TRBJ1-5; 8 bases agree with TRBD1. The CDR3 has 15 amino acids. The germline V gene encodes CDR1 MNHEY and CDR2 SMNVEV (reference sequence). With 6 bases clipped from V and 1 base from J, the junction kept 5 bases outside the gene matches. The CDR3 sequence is CASRNTGGSNQPQHF. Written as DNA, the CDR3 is TGTGCCAGCAGGAACACAGGGGGGAGCAATCAGCCCCAGCATTTT.

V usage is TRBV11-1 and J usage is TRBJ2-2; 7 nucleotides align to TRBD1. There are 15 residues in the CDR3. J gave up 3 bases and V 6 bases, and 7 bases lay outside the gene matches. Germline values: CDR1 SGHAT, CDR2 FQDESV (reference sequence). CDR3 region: CASRPDRVDTGELFF. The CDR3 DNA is TGTGCCAGCAGACCAGACAGGGTAGACACCGGGGAGCTGTTTTTT.

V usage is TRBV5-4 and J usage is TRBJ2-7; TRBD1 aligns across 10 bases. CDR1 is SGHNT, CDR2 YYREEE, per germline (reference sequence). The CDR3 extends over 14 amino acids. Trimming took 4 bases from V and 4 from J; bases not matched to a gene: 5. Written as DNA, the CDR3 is TGTGCCAGCAGCGCTTGGACAGGGGGGTACGAGCAGTACTTC. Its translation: CASSAWTGGYEQYF.

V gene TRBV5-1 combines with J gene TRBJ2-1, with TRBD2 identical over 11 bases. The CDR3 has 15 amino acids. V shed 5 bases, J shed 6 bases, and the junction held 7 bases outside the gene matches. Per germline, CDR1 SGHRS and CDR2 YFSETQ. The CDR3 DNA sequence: TGCGCCAGCAGTCCGCTAGCGGGAGGAGTCAATGAGCAGTTCTTC. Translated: CASSPLAGGVNEQFF.

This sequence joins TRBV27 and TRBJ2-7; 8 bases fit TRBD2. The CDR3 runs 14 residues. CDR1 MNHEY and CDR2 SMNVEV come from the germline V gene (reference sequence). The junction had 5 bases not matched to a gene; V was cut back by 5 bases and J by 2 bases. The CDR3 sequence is CASSASGFTYEQYF. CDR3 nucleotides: TGTGCCAGCAGTGCTAGCGGGTTCACCTACGAGCAGTACTTC.

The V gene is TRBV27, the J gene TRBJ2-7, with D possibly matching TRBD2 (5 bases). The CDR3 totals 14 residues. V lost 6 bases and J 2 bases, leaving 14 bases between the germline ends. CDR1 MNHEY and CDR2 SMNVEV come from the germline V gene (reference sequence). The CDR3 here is CASRRTDWPYEQYF. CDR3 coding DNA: TGTGCCAGCAGGAGAACGGACTGGCCCTACGAGCAGTACTTC.

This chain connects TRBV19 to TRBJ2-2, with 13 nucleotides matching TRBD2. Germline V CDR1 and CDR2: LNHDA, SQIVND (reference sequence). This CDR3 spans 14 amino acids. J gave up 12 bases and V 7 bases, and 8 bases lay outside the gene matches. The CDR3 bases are TGTGCCAGTAAGGAACCGGGACTAGCGGGAAAGCTGTTTTTT. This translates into CASKEPGLAGKLFF.

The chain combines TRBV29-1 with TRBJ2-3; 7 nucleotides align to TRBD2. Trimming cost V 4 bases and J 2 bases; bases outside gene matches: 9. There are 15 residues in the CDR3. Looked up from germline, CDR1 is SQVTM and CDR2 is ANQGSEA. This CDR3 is CSVAREGRDTDTQYF. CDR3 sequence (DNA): TGCAGCGTTGCGAGGGAGGGCAGAGACACAGATACGCAGTATTTT.

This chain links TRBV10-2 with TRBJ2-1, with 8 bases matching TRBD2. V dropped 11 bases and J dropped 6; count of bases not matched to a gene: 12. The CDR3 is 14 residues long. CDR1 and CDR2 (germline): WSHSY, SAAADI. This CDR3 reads CAVRGGASGNEQFF. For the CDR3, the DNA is TGCGCCGTTCGGGGGGGGGCCTCTGGCAATGAGCAGTTCTTC.

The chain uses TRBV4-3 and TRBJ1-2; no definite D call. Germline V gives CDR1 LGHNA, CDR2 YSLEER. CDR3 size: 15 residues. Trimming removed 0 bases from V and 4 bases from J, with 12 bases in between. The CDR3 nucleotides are TGCGCCAGCAGCCAAGAGTATCAGCCTCTCTATGGCTACACCTTC. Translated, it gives CASSQEYQPLYGYTF.

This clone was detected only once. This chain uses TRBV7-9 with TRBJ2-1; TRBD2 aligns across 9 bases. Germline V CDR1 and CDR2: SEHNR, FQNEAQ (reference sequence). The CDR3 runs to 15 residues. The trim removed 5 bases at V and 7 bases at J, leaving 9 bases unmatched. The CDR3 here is CASSVSGRGGNEQFF. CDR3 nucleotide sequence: TGTGCCAGCAGCGTTAGCGGGAGAGGTGGGAATGAGCAGTTCTTC.

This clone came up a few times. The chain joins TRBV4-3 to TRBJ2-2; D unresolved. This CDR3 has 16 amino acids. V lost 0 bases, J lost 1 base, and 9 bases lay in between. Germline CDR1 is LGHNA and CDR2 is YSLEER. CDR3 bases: TGCGCCAGCAGCCAAGATAGTCAGATGAACACCGGGGAGCTGTTTTTT. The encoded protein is CASSQDSQMNTGELFF.

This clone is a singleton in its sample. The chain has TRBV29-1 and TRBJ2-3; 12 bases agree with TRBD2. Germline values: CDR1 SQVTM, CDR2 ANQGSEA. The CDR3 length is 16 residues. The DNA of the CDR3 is TGCAGAGTAGCCCATCTAGCGGGAGGGCCATCAGATACGCAGTATTTT. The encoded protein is CRVAHLAGGPSDTQYF.

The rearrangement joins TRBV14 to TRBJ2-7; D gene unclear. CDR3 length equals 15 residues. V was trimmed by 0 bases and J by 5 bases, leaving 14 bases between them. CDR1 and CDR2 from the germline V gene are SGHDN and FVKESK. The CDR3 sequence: CASSQDPGVSHEQYF. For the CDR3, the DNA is TGTGCCAGCAGCCAAGACCCAGGCGTCAGCCACGAGCAGTACTTC. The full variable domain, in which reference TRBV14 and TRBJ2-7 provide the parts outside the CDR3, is EAGVTQFPSHSVIEKGQTVTLRCDPISGHDNLYWYRRVMGKEIKFLLHFVKESKQDESGMPNNRFLAERTGGTYSTLKVQPAELEDSGVYFCASSQDPGVSHEQYFGPGTRLTVT.

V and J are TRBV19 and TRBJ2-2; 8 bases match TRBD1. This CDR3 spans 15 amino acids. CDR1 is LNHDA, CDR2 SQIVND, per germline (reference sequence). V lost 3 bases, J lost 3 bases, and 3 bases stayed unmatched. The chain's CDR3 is CASSMWTGYTGELFF. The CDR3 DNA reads TGTGCCAGTAGTATGTGGACAGGGTACACCGGGGAGCTGTTTTTT.

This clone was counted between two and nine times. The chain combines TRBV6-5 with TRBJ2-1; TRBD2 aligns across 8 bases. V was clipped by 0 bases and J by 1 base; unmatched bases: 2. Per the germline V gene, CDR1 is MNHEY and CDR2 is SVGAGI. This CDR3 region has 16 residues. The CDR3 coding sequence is TGTGCCAGCAGTTACTCGGGCGGGGGGTCCTACAATGAGCAGTTCTTC. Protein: CASSYSGGGSYNEQFF.

CDR3 region: CASSVTPTSTKTQGYTF. In DNA, the CDR3 is TGTGCCAGCAGCGTAACCCCCACAAGTACAAAGACTCAGGGCTACACCTTC. The rearrangement uses TRBV9 and TRBJ1-2; D not certain. The CDR3 is made up of 17 amino acids. Germline V gives CDR1 SGDLS, CDR2 YYNGEE. Trimming cost V 1 base and J 8 bases, with 24 bases left between them.